Each of the 25 T cell receptor beta chains below was sequenced from the same sample in a study of human T cells and chemical hapten exposure. Described time point: patch test 3, about 24 weeks after DPC sensitization. Regarding treatment: therapeutic diphenylcyclopropenone sensitization with weekly scalp DPC. One entry per CDR3 protein, called by TCRdb with MiXCR from the RACE reads. This table holds roughly 90,000 distinct CDR3 sequences, roughly a tenth found once. Sequences were derived from whole blood, sampled in connection with sensitization to the hapten diphenylcyclopropenone (DPC). Source of these receptors: a woman in her 30s with alopecia areata. Some clones in this sample may be carry-over from other donors' samples.

Many counts were recorded for this clonotype. This chain uses TRBV18 with TRBJ2-1; TRBD2 agrees at 8 bases. The germline V gene encodes CDR1 KGHSH and CDR2 LQKENI. The CDR3 extends over 15 amino acids. With V trimmed by 2 bases and J by 4 bases, 4 bases remained unmatched. In nucleotides, the CDR3 is TGTGCCAGCTCACCAAGTGGACTAGCTTACAATGAGCAGTTCTTC. Protein product: CASSPSGLAYNEQFF.

In its sample, this clonotype was seen a few times. The CDR3 bases are TGTGCCACCAGTGATTTCTCTCAGGACGGGGAGCTGTTTTTT. This sequence encodes CATSDFSQDGELFF. The chain is built from TRBV24-1 and TRBJ2-2; D gene uncertain. Germline lookup yields CDR1 KGHDR and CDR2 SFDVKD. CDR3 length: 14 residues. V was cut by 1 base and J by 7 bases, with 9 bases left in between.

Notes on this clonotype: A read error may explain this, as a much larger clone is one base away. The genes are TRBV10-3 and TRBJ2-1, with a weak D call TRBD1 (6 bases). The CDR3 extends over 16 amino acids. CDR1 is ENHRY, CDR2 SYGVKD, per germline. CDR3 protein: CVISESVGANLNEQFF. For the CDR3, the DNA is TGTGTCATCAGTGAGTCTGTGGGGGCCAACCTCAATGAGCAGTTCTTC.

This chain connects TRBV6-5 to TRBJ1-5; a weak D match, TRBD1 (5 bases). Germline CDR1 and CDR2: MNHEY and SVGAGI. The V end lost 5 bases, the J end lost 7 bases, and 12 bases lay between the germline ends. CDR3 length equals 13 residues. The CDR3, as DNA: TGTGCCAGCAGTATACAGGTGGAGCAGCCCCAGCATTTT. This codes for CASSIQVEQPQHF.

This clonotype has only a few counts. The gene calls are TRBV20-1 and TRBJ1-2, with D unresolved. The germline V gene has CDR1 DFQATT and CDR2 SNEGSKA (reference sequence). V dropped 6 bases and J dropped 6 bases, with 23 bases sitting between them. CDR3 size: 15 residues. DNA for the CDR3: TGCAGTGCCAGTCATGGCAGCCTCCTTTTTGATGGCTACACCTTC. It codes for CSASHGSLLFDGYTF.

This clonotype showed up many times. V usage is TRBV29-1 and J usage is TRBJ2-2; D not certain. Trimming removed 3 bases from V and 7 bases from J, with 12 bases in between. The germline V gene encodes CDR1 SQVTM and CDR2 ANQGSEA. The length of the CDR3 is 13 residues. The CDR3 protein is CSVDGQAGGELFF. The CDR3 DNA is TGCAGCGTTGATGGCCAGGCAGGCGGGGAGCTGTTTTTT.

The CDR3 region has the DNA TGTGCCAGCAGTTTTGCAGATATAGCTAACTATGGCTACACCTTC. Its translation is CASSFADIANYGYTF. The chain couples TRBV28 to TRBJ1-2; no firm D call. CDR3 length: 15 amino acids. V was pared by 3 bases and J by 0 bases, with 11 bases between. Germline-derived CDR1 and CDR2 are MDHEN and SYDVKM.

In its sample, this clonotype was seen many times. This chain connects TRBV5-4 to TRBJ2-7; 7 bases are a match to TRBD1. Germline V gives CDR1 SGHNT, CDR2 YYREEE (reference sequence). Germline trimming cut 3 bases from V and 4 bases from J; bases unmatched to any gene: 10. The CDR3 runs 15 residues. In nucleotides, the CDR3 is TGTGCCAGCAGCTGGGCAGGGGGTCCCCAATACGAGCAGTACGTC. Encoded protein: CASSWAGGPQYEQYV.

This clonotype has only a few counts. This chain uses TRBV5-1 with TRBJ2-7; D perhaps matches TRBD1 (5 bases). The CDR3 sequence is 12 residues long. Germline CDR1 is SGHRS and CDR2 is YFSETQ. V shed 5 bases and J shed 4 bases, with 10 bases lying between them. Written as DNA, the CDR3 is TGCGCCAGCAGACGCGACAGTTACGAGCAGTACGTC. Translating it yields CASRRDSYEQYV.

This clonotype was counted only a few times. This sequence joins TRBV6-2 or TRBV6-3 and TRBJ2-5, with 7 bases aligning to TRBD1. The V gene end was trimmed by 5 bases and the J gene end by 1 base; junction bases not matched to a gene: 4. CDR1 is MNHEY, CDR2 SVGEGT, per germline. This CDR3 contains 14 residues. CDR3 coding DNA: TGTGCCAGCAGTGCTACAGGGGCCCAAGAGACCCAGTACTTC. It is translated as CASSATGAQETQYF.

The rearrangement uses TRBV11-2 and TRBJ2-1; no reliable D call. Trimming pared 0 bases from V and 7 bases from J, leaving 10 bases between. CDR1 is SGHAT, CDR2 FQNNGV, per germline. There are 14 residues in the CDR3. CDR3 nucleotides: TGTGCCAGCAGCTTAGATTTAGGGAAAAATGAGCAGTTCTTC. Translated: CASSLDLGKNEQFF.

This clonotype was observed at least ten times. The chain joins TRBV6-1 to TRBJ2-2, with no clear D. CDR1 and CDR2 (germline): MNHNS, SASEGT. The V gene lost 1 base and the J gene lost 6 bases, with 15 bases spanning the gap. There are 16 residues in the CDR3. CDR3 nucleotide sequence: TGTGCCAGCAGTGAAGGGTTCGGAGACAACGCCGGGGAGCTGTTTTTT. Translation: CASSEGFGDNAGELFF.

This clonotype was recorded many times. The CDR3 is CASSLEDTQYF. The CDR3, as DNA: TGTGCCAGCAGCTTAGAAGATACGCAGTATTTT. The chain uses TRBV7-9 and TRBJ2-3, with D unclear. Per germline, CDR1 SEHNR and CDR2 FQNEAQ (reference sequence). V was shortened by 1 base and J by 5 bases, with 1 base between the two germline ends. CDR3 size: 11 residues.

This clonotype was observed a handful of times. The chain carries TRBV10-3 and TRBJ2-7; TRBD1 agrees at 9 bases. The junction had 4 bases not matched to a gene; V was cut back by 8 bases and J by 2 bases. In germline, CDR1 is ENHRY, CDR2 SYGVKD. There are 13 residues in the CDR3. The CDR3 DNA reads TGTGCCATCGGAAGACAGGGGGCCTACGAGCAGTACTTC. It specifies CAIGRQGAYEQYF.

This clonotype was detected ten times or more. CDR3 in amino acids: CASSLNGRGANTGELFF. The CDR3 DNA reads TGTGCCAGCAGCTTAAATGGGCGAGGCGCGAACACCGGGGAGCTGTTTTTT. The rearrangement uses TRBV7-3 and TRBJ2-2; D is ambiguous. Trimming left V 1 base short and J 0 bases short, with 12 bases between. The CDR3 has 17 amino acids. The germline V gene has CDR1 SGHTA and CDR2 FQGTGA.

This clonotype was seen at least ten times. The V call is TRBV7-9, the J call TRBJ1-2, with D possibly matching TRBD1 (6 bases). V lost 7 bases and J lost 2, with 11 bases in between. The germline V gene encodes CDR1 SEHNR and CDR2 FQNEAQ (reference sequence). This CDR3 has 13 amino acids. CDR3 bases: TGTGCCAGCACCCCGACAGGAAACTATGGCTACACCTTC. Protein product: CASTPTGNYGYTF.

This clonotype turned up a few times. The chain links TRBV7-8 to TRBJ2-7; 7 nucleotides match TRBD2. The CDR3 extends over 15 amino acids. V lost 3 bases, J lost 2 bases, and 7 bases stayed unmatched. Germline V lookup: CDR1 SGHVS, CDR2 FQNEAQ. CDR3 in DNA: TGTGCCAGCAGCTTGGGGGGGATAGCGGCCTACGAGCAGTACGTC. It encodes CASSLGGIAAYEQYV.

Ten or more counts support this clonotype. The chain combines TRBV28 with TRBJ2-4; 7 nucleotides align to TRBD1. Germline CDR1 is MDHEN and CDR2 is SYDVKM. CDR3 length equals 16 residues. Trimming cost V 5 bases and J 0 bases; bases outside gene matches: 7. CDR3 sequence reads: CASSAGTALAKNIQYF. The CDR3, as DNA: TGTGCCAGCAGTGCCGGGACAGCTTTAGCCAAAAACATTCAGTACTTC.

This clonotype was seen ten or more times. The chain has TRBV27 and TRBJ2-5; 7 bases fit TRBD1. This CDR3 spans 16 amino acids. With V trimmed by 5 bases and J by 4 bases, 13 bases remained unmatched. Germline-derived CDR1 and CDR2 are MNHEY and SMNVEV (reference sequence). The CDR3 here is CASSRADYRGRETQYF. DNA for the CDR3: TGTGCCAGCAGTCGCGCCGATTACAGGGGCAGAGAGACCCAGTACTTC.

The table lists this clonotype with many counts. The genes are TRBV28 and TRBJ1-1; TRBD1 matches at 7 bases. The CDR3 has 14 residues. Germline CDR1 MDHEN, CDR2 SYDVKM. The V and J ends lost 3 bases and 5 bases, in that order; junction bases with no gene match: 6. DNA of the CDR3: TGTGCCAGCAGTTTCAGGGGGGTCGGAACTGAAGCTTTCTTT. Translated: CASSFRGVGTEAFF.

This clonotype was observed many times. This chain links TRBV6-4 with TRBJ1-1, with TRBD1 as a possible D gene (5 bases). Per the germline V gene, CDR1 is MRHNA and CDR2 is SNTAGT. CDR3 length: 15 residues. V was clipped by 4 bases and J by 6 bases, with 18 bases between them. The CDR3, as DNA: TGTGCCAGCAGTGCAGGACAAGCTGGGCGGTCTGAAGCTTTCTTT. Its protein is CASSAGQAGRSEAFF.

Many counts were recorded for this clonotype. The J gene is TRBJ2-3, the V gene TRBV7-9; D might be TRBD2 (5 bases). Germline values: CDR1 SEHNR, CDR2 FQNEAQ (reference sequence). This CDR3 has 12 amino acids. V lost 7 bases and J 6 bases, leaving 11 bases between the germline ends. The CDR3 spells CASTSRRDTQYF. The CDR3 DNA reads as TGTGCCAGCACTTCACGGAGGGATACGCAGTATTTT.

The V and J genes are TRBV10-3 and TRBJ2-1, with D tentatively TRBD2 (6 bases). Germline V gene lookup returns CDR1 ENHRY and CDR2 SYGVKD. Trimming removed 0 bases from V and 10 bases from J, with 10 bases in between. The CDR3 has 13 residues. This chain's CDR3 is CAISESLADEQFF. The CDR3, as DNA: TGTGCCATCAGTGAGTCTTTAGCGGACGAGCAGTTCTTC.

This clonotype has a count of ten or more. The rearrangement joins TRBV11-2 to TRBJ2-1; 9 nucleotides match TRBD1. The CDR3 is 15 residues long. Germline assignment: CDR1 SGHAT and CDR2 FQNNGV. Trimming took 0 bases from V and 6 from J; bases not matched to a gene: 3. For the CDR3, the DNA is TGTGCCAGCAGCTTAGAAGGGACAGGGAGCAATGAGCAGTTCTTC. Protein product: CASSLEGTGSNEQFF.

This clonotype was counted a few times. The chain is built from TRBV4-1 and TRBJ1-2; D unclear. CDR1 MGHRA and CDR2 YSYEKL come from the germline V gene. Trimming pared 1 base from V and 1 base from J, leaving 7 bases between. This CDR3 region has 14 residues. The CDR3 sequence is CASSQVNSNYGYTF. Written as DNA, the CDR3 is TGCGCCAGCAGCCAAGTTAACAGTAACTATGGCTACACCTTC.